These T cell receptor beta chains were read from a single sample in a study of shared clonotypes between healthy human individuals. The repertoire was sequenced with immunoSEQ multiplex PCR; TCRdb's copy has only in-frame clones and lacks some. The sample contains 450,000 or so clones, 60% to 80% of which appear only once. The material sequenced was PBMCs. The receptors shown here come from a woman in her 40s in good health. Some clones in this sample may be carry-over from other donors' samples. Both conserved end residues are trimmed from each CDR3. Each record gives: J gene, V gene, CDR3 protein.

J gene: TRBJ1-2
V gene: TRBV28
CDR3 protein: ASRPQGRNYGYT

J gene: TRBJ2-2
V gene: TRBV28
CDR3 protein: ASSPAGANTGELF

J gene: TRBJ2-1
V gene: TRBV11-3
CDR3 protein: ASSPGMGTYNEQF

J gene: TRBJ2-1
V gene: TRBV6-1
CDR3 protein: ASSLRLYWDEQF

J gene: TRBJ2-5
V gene: TRBV7-2
CDR3 protein: ASSLMPSGVGETQY

J gene: TRBJ2-1
V gene: TRBV5-4
CDR3 protein: ASSSPNRYNEQF

J gene: TRBJ2-7
V gene: TRBV30
CDR3 protein: AWTRLAGNYEQY

J gene: TRBJ2-1
V gene: TRBV28
CDR3 protein: ASSSMDRGNYNEQF

J gene: TRBJ1-2
V gene: TRBV10-3
CDR3 protein: AISESDKSGYT

J gene: TRBJ2-5
V gene: TRBV5-1
CDR3 protein: ASSLGGQALQETQY

J gene: TRBJ1-1
V gene: TRBV5-6
CDR3 protein: ASHYMTGLLDNTEAF

J gene: TRBJ2-6
V gene: TRBV13
CDR3 protein: ASSLGGYANVLT

J gene: TRBJ1-2
V gene: TRBV2
CDR3 protein: ASSESTSNYGYT

J gene: TRBJ2-4
V gene: TRBV27
CDR3 protein: ASSRRGAGNIQY

J gene: TRBJ1-3
V gene: TRBV30
CDR3 protein: AWSSGIGNTIY

J gene: TRBJ2-7
V gene: TRBV27
CDR3 protein: ASSLSEELSYEQY

J gene: TRBJ2-3
V gene: TRBV29-1
CDR3 protein: VGEGGFGTDTQY

J gene: TRBJ1-4
V gene: TRBV28
CDR3 protein: ASSSGGIGEKLF

J gene: TRBJ1-1
V gene: TRBV2
CDR3 protein: ASSEHRVGTEAF

J gene: TRBJ1-1
V gene: TRBV11-1
CDR3 protein: ASSSQGDTEAF

J gene: TRBJ2-7
V gene: TRBV5-1
CDR3 protein: ASSLGLAANSYEQY

J gene: TRBJ1-5
V gene: TRBV18
CDR3 protein: ASSPEDRGINQPQH

J gene: TRBJ2-3
V gene: TRBV7-9
CDR3 protein: ASSLGGNEDTQY

J gene: TRBJ1-5
V gene: TRBV28
CDR3 protein: ASSPMTWGGNQPQH

J gene: .
V gene: TRBV7-9
CDR3 protein: ASSLGGFPPVFGEQY

J gene: TRBJ1-5
V gene: TRBV28
CDR3 protein: ASSRDRGRQPQH

J gene: TRBJ2-5
V gene: TRBV28
CDR3 protein: ASSPGGGIETQY

J gene: TRBJ2-1
V gene: TRBV18
CDR3 protein: ASSPAAGALRYNEQF

J gene: TRBJ2-7
V gene: TRBV28
CDR3 protein: ASILAGGYEQY

J gene: TRBJ2-7
V gene: TRBV10-3
CDR3 protein: AISESRAVSYEQY

J gene: TRBJ2-3
V gene: TRBV11-2
CDR3 protein: ASSLRLLGRGPDTQY

J gene: TRBJ1-1
V gene: TRBV6-1
CDR3 protein: ASSEATRQFDTEAF

J gene: TRBJ1-2
V gene: TRBV5-4
CDR3 protein: ASSTGQFLNYGYT

J gene: TRBJ1-5
V gene: TRBV9
CDR3 protein: ASSVGTGNQPQH

J gene: TRBJ2-7
V gene: TRBV2
CDR3 protein: ASSVTSGRTLTYEQY

J gene: TRBJ1-5
V gene: TRBV28
CDR3 protein: ASIEGGGNQPQH

J gene: TRBJ2-2
V gene: TRBV7-3
CDR3 protein: VSSSGQITGELF

J gene: TRBJ2-4
V gene: TRBV18
CDR3 protein: ASSPNRENIQY

J gene: TRBJ1-2
V gene: TRBV6-6
CDR3 protein: ASRAHEDHYGYT

J gene: TRBJ1-1
V gene: TRBV7-6
CDR3 protein: ASSSTGFGNTEAF

J gene: TRBJ2-5
V gene: TRBV7-3
CDR3 protein: ASSRGLAGSETQY

J gene: TRBJ1-1
V gene: TRBV10-2
CDR3 protein: ASSEKGYTEAF

J gene: TRBJ2-1
V gene: TRBV7-9
CDR3 protein: ASSSTRLAWDEQF

J gene: TRBJ2-7
V gene: TRBV5-1
CDR3 protein: ASSLVSSYEDYEQY

J gene: TRBJ2-4
V gene: TRBV27
CDR3 protein: ASKQVLAKNIQY

J gene: TRBJ2-7
V gene: TRBV27
CDR3 protein: ASSLFKDYEQY

J gene: TRBJ1-3
V gene: TRBV28
CDR3 protein: ASSFISPGRYHSGNTIY